Detailed here is one T cell receptor (beta chain). Its antigen remains unidentified. Base qualities are not recorded, but no much larger clone differs from it by a single base. The immunoSEQ Assay, a bias-controlled multiplex PCR, was used to amplify TCRbeta CDR3 regions from genomic DNA. Processing in the source paper ran as follows. Within the assay, amplification of reference gene primers was used to estimate how many nucleated cells each sample contained. To quantify the absolute abundance of each unique TCRbeta CDR3 rearrangement, sequence reads were collapsed and filtered. For each sample, productive Simpson clonality was calculated by taking the square root of Simpson's diversity index across productive rearrangements. TCRdb stores this immuneACCESS table with in-frame sequences only. Part of the clones is absent; in the studies checked, under half of the shortfall reflects unresolved V genes, and no reason is known for the rest. The D gene and trimming were derived from the DNA, and the V and J assignments and clone size from that table. This sample gives 450,000 or so clones in total; over 85% of them show up just once. The top ten hold roughly 0.78% of the sample.

This sample stems from a study of blood T cell repertoires in COVID-19 (TCRdb year 2020). A note on the overall study: The collaborator samples originated in the United States, Italy and Spain and spanned the acute and convalescent phases of COVID-19. The material from the prospective study consisted of cDNA or gDNA derived from T cells, B-cell-depleted T cells, or PBMCs. Deeply sampled blood TCRbeta repertoires from subjects exposed to, actively infected with, or recovered from COVID-19 were included in the dataset. A freely available public database, intended as a resource for researchers studying the immune response to SARS-CoV-2, is where the repertoires were released. Samples came from the ongoing ImmuneRACE study (first 160 participants) plus 1,254 subjects from 6 global collaborators. The sample metadata nearly always contained a de-identified subject ID, COVID-19 status, age in years and sex. HLA class I and class II types, where available, came from metadata supplied by the sample provider rather than from assay-based typing. Broader findings and caveats from the paper: The amount of clinical and demographic metadata varied by source and participant and was provided uncurated.

The CDR3 sequence holds 16 residues, the cysteine and phenylalanine included. The CDR3 DNA has 48 bases and is translated from base 1. The germline V gene sets CDR1 to KGHSH and CDR2 to LQKENI. V sheds 0 bases and J sheds 5 bases, leaving 13 bases between their ends. One collaborating source in Seattle enrolled patients during active infection and followed them longitudinally through the course of disease. Each collaborating institution followed its own protocols to collect whole blood in K2EDTA tubes. For TCRbeta analysis, collaborators shipped samples in one of three forms: frozen whole blood, isolated PBMCs, or DNA extracted from either of those sample types.

The receptor was derived from a man aged 18 to 30 with COVID-19, enrolled during active disease. The sequence is built from TRBV18 and TRBJ2-2; a tentative D call is TRBD2 (5 bases match). Sequencing was carried out using peripheral blood. The sequence in DNA is TGTGCCAGCTCACCACCTACGGGAATGAGTACCGGGGAGCTGTTTTTT. Protein translation: CASSPPTGMSTGELFF.